These 20 T cell receptor beta chains originate from one sample sequenced in a study of radiotherapy plus CTLA-4 blockade in lung cancer. TCRdb's copy holds only in-frame clones and misses some; the assay was immunoSEQ multiplex PCR. The sample shows some 46,000 clones, approximately 80% of them seen only once. Material: peripheral blood, obtained from a patient treated with radiotherapy plus ipilimumab. These receptors originate from a human donor with non-small cell lung cancer whose response to radiotherapy plus ipilimumab could not be evaluated.

The chain uses TRBV7-2 and TRBJ1-2, with unresolved D. Germline V gives CDR1 SGHTA, CDR2 FQGNSA. CDR3 size: 15 residues. V was shortened by 0 bases and J by 8 bases, with 16 bases between the two germline ends. The CDR3 nucleotides are TGTGCCAGCAGCTTAGCAGAAGGAGGGATTGGCGGCTACACCTTC. This sequence encodes CASSLAEGGIGGYTF. Variable domain in full (rest from reference TRBV7-2 and TRBJ1-2): GAGVSQSPSNKVTEKGKDVELRCDPISGHTALYWYRQSLGQGLEFLIYFQGNSAPDKSGLPSDRFSAERTGGSVSTLTIQRTQQEDSAVYLCASSLAEGGIGGYTFGSGTRLTVV.

V and J are TRBV5-1 and TRBJ2-5; 8 bases agree with TRBD1. The J call could be wrong; TRBJ2-7 is a better fit for the DNA end. Germline V lookup: CDR1 SGHRS, CDR2 YFSETQ. This CDR3 is built from 16 residues. In nucleotides, the CDR3 is TGCGCCAGCAGCTTGTCTGGGCAGGGGGCCGACGACGAGCAGTACTTC. Protein: CASSLSGQGADDEQYF.

The rearrangement joins TRBV9 to TRBJ1-5; D is perhaps TRBD1 (5 bases). This CDR3 spans 15 amino acids. Germline CDR1 and CDR2: SGDLS and YYNGEE. Trimming left V 4 bases short and J 3 bases short, with 14 bases between. CDR3 in DNA: TGTGCCAGCAGCCCCAGTCCAGGGCACAATCAGCCCCAGCATTTT. Translating gives CASSPSPGHNQPQHF.

The rearrangement links TRBV4-3 to TRBJ1-2; the D is unclear. Trimming left V 1 base short and J 7 bases short, with 10 bases between. This CDR3 has 13 residues. Germline CDR1 reads LGHNA; CDR2 reads YSLEER. The CDR3 bases are TGCGCCAGCAGCCAAGTCGAGGGTATTGGCTACACCTTC. Translated: CASSQVEGIGYTF.

CDR3 bases: TGTGCCACCCGAGAGGGTCTTAGGGAGACTGAAGCTTTCTTT. This codes for CATREGLRETEAFF. The rearrangement uses TRBV2 and TRBJ1-1; D is undetermined. Between the trimmed V and J ends, which lost 10 bases and 5 bases, there was a span of 20 bases. This CDR3 is built from 14 residues. Germline V gives CDR1 SNHLY, CDR2 FYNNEI.

V usage is TRBV4-2 and J usage is TRBJ1-5; 8 bases match TRBD1. Germline CDR1 is LGHNA and CDR2 is YNFKEQ. This CDR3 has 17 amino acids. The trim removed 3 bases at V and 2 bases at J, leaving 9 bases unmatched. Here the CDR3 reads CASSQGQGATRNQPQHF. CDR3 bases: TGTGCCAGCAGCCAGGGGCAGGGGGCAACCCGCAATCAGCCCCAGCATTTT.

The chain is built from TRBV5-8 and TRBJ1-5; perhaps TRBD1 as D (5 bases). There are 15 residues in the CDR3. V lost 4 bases and J 6 bases, leaving 17 bases between the germline ends. Germline loops: CDR1 SGHTS, CDR2 YDEGEE. CDR3 sequence reads: CASSGASGYGQPQHF. CDR3 DNA sequence: TGTGCCAGCAGCGGGGCTTCAGGGTATGGTCAGCCCCAGCATTTT.

On this clone: A read error may produce the germline difference seen at one junction end. The genes are TRBV7-7 and TRBJ2-2, with D unclear. CDR3 length: 13 amino acids. In germline, CDR1 is SSHAT, CDR2 FNYEAQ (reference sequence). CDR3 in amino acids: CASSYTSTGELFF. Written as DNA, the CDR3 is TGTGCTAGCAGCTACACCTCCACCGGGGAGCTGTTTTTT.

J is TRBJ1-2 and V is TRBV4-3; no reliable D call. The CDR3 extends over 13 amino acids. Germline values: CDR1 LGHNA, CDR2 YSLEER. V dropped 1 base and J dropped 8 bases, with 11 bases sitting between them. This CDR3 reads CASSQVIDGGYTF. Here the CDR3 DNA reads TGCGCCAGCAGCCAAGTCATCGACGGGGGCTACACCTTC.

The V and J genes are TRBV5-1 and TRBJ2-3; TRBD2 aligns across 9 bases. The CDR3 totals 16 residues. V shed 4 bases and J 1 base; nucleotides not matched to a gene: 7. Germline CDR1 SGHRS, CDR2 YFSETQ. Here the CDR3 reads CASSLKAGGGTDTQYF. CDR3 coding DNA: TGCGCCAGCAGCCTAAAAGCGGGGGGTGGCACAGATACGCAGTATTTT.

This chain uses TRBV6-1 with TRBJ2-7; D is undetermined. There are 13 residues in the CDR3. Looked up from germline, CDR1 is MNHNS and CDR2 is SASEGT. Between the trimmed V and J ends, which lost 7 bases and 5 bases, there was a span of 15 bases. In DNA, the CDR3 is TGTGCCAGCACTCTACTACCGCCCAACGAGCAGTACTTC. Protein sequence: CASTLLPPNEQYF.

The chain joins TRBV18 to TRBJ1-5; 7 bases are a match to TRBD1. From germline, CDR1 is KGHSH and CDR2 LQKENI. V lost 6 bases to trimming and J lost 3 bases; unmatched junction nucleotides: 11. This CDR3 contains 16 residues. In DNA, the CDR3 is TGTGCCAGCTCCGCTTCCGGGACAGCGAACAATCAGCCCCAGCATTTT. Residues: CASSASGTANNQPQHF.

This clone was detected only once. The chain is built from TRBV4-3 and TRBJ2-1; D may be TRBD1 (6 bases). V was pared by 1 base and J by 5 bases, with 15 bases between. This CDR3 contains 16 residues. Looked up from germline, CDR1 is LGHNA and CDR2 is YSLEER. CDR3 sequence: CASSQGGTLGHNEQFF. The CDR3 DNA follows: TGCGCCAGCAGCCAAGGGGGGACACTTGGCCACAATGAGCAGTTCTTC.

V gene TRBV5-1 combines with J gene TRBJ1-2; TRBD1 agrees at 9 bases. The length of the CDR3 is 14 residues. CDR1 is SGHRS, CDR2 YFSETQ, per germline. V lost 1 base and J lost 8; bases outside the gene matches: 6. The CDR3 region is CASSLSGQGFGYTF. CDR3 DNA sequence: TGCGCCAGCAGCTTGTCGGGACAGGGTTTCGGCTACACCTTC.

This clone appeared a few times. The rearrangement joins TRBV28 to TRBJ1-3, with 7 bases that match TRBD1. V lost 3 bases and J lost 4; bases outside the gene matches: 9. The CDR3 is made up of 16 amino acids. Per germline, CDR1 MDHEN and CDR2 SYDVKM. CDR3 sequence (DNA): TGTGCCAGCAGTTTTGGTGGGACAGCCGCCGGAAACACCATATATTTT. It encodes CASSFGGTAAGNTIYF.

The chain has TRBV1 and TRBJ2-6; TRBD1 is the table's D call, not checked against the DNA. TRBV1 is shown as a pseudogene. This CDR3 spans 16 amino acids. CDR3 DNA sequence: TGCACCAGCAGCCGGAGACAGGGGTCTGGGGCCAACGTCCTGACTTTC. Amino acids: CTSSRRQGSGANVLTF.

The V gene is TRBV7-8, the J gene TRBJ2-2; TRBD2 agrees at 7 bases. Germline V gene sequence: CDR1 SGHVS, CDR2 FQNEAQ. The CDR3 covers 14 residues. The V gene end was trimmed by 7 bases and the J gene end by 4 bases; junction bases not matched to a gene: 6. The CDR3 spells CASIWGRATGELFF. The CDR3 DNA reads TGTGCCAGCATATGGGGGAGGGCCACCGGGGAGCTGTTTTTT. The full variable domain, its missing parts supplied by reference TRBV7-8 and TRBJ2-2, is GAGVSQSPRYKVAKRGQDVALRCDPISGHVSLFWYQQALGQGPEFLTYFQNEAQLDKSGLPSDRFFAERPEGSVSTLKIQRTQQEDSAVYLCASIWGRATGELFFGEGSRLTVL.

This clone was detected a few times. The chain links TRBV10-2 to TRBJ2-7, with 7 bases that match TRBD1. This CDR3 spans 14 amino acids. Germline V gene data show CDR1 as WSHSY and CDR2 as SAAADI. V dropped 7 bases and J dropped 6; count of bases not matched to a gene: 12. Here the CDR3 reads CASTMDRQGIEQYF. CDR3 bases: TGCGCCAGCACCATGGACAGGCAGGGAATCGAGCAGTACTTC.

V and J are TRBV5-6 and TRBJ1-2; 7 bases are shared with TRBD1. The CDR3 has 17 amino acids. V was clipped by 3 bases and J by 0 bases; unmatched bases: 11. Germline CDR1 reads SGHDT; CDR2 reads YYEEEE. The CDR3 nucleotides read TGTGCCAGCAGCTCCTGGAGGACAGGCTATACTAACTATGGCTACACCTTC. It encodes CASSSWRTGYTNYGYTF.

The chain has TRBV30 and TRBJ1-5; D may be TRBD1 (6 bases). CDR1 is GTSNPN and CDR2 is SVGIG in the germline V gene (reference sequence). The V end lost 0 bases, the J end lost 6 bases, and 15 bases lay between the germline ends. The CDR3 runs 15 residues. The CDR3 is CAWSVGQGNSQPQHF. CDR3 nucleotides: TGTGCCTGGAGTGTCGGGCAGGGGAATAGTCAGCCCCAGCATTTT.